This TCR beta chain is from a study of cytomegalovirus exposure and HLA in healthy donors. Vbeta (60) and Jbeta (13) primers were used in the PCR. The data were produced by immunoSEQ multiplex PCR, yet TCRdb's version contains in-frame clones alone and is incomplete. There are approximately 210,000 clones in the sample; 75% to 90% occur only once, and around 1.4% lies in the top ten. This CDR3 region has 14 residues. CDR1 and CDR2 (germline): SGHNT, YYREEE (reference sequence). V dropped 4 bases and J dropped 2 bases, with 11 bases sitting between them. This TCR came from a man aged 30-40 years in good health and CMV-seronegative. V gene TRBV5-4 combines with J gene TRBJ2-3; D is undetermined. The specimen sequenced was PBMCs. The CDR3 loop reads CASSNPRPTDTQYF. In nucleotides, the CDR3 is TGTGCCAGCAGCAACCCGAGGCCCACAGATACGCAGTATTTT.